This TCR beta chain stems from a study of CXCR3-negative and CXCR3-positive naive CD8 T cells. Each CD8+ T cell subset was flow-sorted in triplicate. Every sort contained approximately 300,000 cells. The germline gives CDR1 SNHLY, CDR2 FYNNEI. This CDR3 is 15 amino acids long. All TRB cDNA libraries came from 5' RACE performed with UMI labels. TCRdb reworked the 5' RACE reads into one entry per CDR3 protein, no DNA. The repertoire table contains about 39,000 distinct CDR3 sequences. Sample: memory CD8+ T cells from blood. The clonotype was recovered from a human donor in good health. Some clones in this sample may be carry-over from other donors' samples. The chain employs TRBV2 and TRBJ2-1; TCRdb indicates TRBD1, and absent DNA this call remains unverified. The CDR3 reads CASSIAGGPLNEQFF.